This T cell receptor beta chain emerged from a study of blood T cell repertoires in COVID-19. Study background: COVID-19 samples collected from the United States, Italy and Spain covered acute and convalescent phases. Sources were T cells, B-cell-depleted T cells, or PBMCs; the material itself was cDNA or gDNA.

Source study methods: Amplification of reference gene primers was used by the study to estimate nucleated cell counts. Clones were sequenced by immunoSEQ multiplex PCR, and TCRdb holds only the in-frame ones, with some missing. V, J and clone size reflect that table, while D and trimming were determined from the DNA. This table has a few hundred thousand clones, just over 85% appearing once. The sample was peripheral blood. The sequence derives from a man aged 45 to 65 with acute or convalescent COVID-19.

The CDR3: CASSPLGTRLSTDTQYF. In DNA, the CDR3 is TGTGCCAGCAGCCCTCTCGGGACTAGATTGAGCACAGATACGCAGTATTTT. The genes are TRBV21-1 and TRBJ2-3; TRBD2 is taken as the D call from the table, unchecked against the DNA. TRBV21-1 is tagged as a pseudogene. The CDR3 covers 17 residues.